Ten or more counts support the clone carrying this T cell receptor beta chain. Its antigen is not identified. Tagging with unique molecular identifiers was a feature of the TCR beta cDNA libraries. Input of roughly 0.95 to 11 million T cells yielded a few hundred thousand cDNA molecules. TCRdb called the PCR reads again in MiXCR, with one record for every CDR3 protein. Found here are more than 450,000 distinct CDR3 sequences, around 40% of them singletons; the top ten hold roughly 1.8%. The data are from a study of post-analysis software for immune sequencing data. Looking at the study overall: Patients had relapsing-remitting, secondary progressive or progressive-relapsing multiple sclerosis; some lacked subtype.

This CDR3 is 10 amino acids long. Trimming removed 3 bases from V and 5 bases from J, with 1 base in between. Study-wide results and caveats: In patients, about 5 TRBV segments were more frequent than in controls, with TRBV5-6, TRBV5-1 and TRBV20-1 among them. When the samples were clustered directly with F measure, those that had been prepared in the same batch showed strong co-clustering. The normalized Chao1 diversity of multiple sclerosis patients was significantly lower than that of controls.

The chain recombines TRBV12-3 or TRBV12-4 with TRBJ2-5; D gene uncertain. Input material: blood. The TCR comes from a girl aged 10-17 years with multiple sclerosis. The chain's CDR3 is CASSLETQYF. The CDR3 DNA follows: TGTGCCAGCAGTTTGGAGACCCAGTACTTC.